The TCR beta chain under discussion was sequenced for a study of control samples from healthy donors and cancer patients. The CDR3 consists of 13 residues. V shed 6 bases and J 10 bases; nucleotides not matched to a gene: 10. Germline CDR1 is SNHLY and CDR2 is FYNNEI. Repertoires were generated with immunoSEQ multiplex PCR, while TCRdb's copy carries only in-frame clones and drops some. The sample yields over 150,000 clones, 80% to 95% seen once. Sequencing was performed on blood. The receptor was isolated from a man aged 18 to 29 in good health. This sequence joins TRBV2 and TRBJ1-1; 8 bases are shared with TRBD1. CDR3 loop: CASSDGQGSSAFF. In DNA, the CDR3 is TGTGCCAGCAGCGACGGACAGGGCTCGTCAGCTTTCTTT.